One TCR beta chain is described in this entry. This clone was seen a few times. Its antigen remains unidentified. No quality values exist for individual bases; no much larger clone is one base distant. This entry belongs to a study of blood T cell repertoires in COVID-19 (dated by TCRdb to 2018 to 2021). Context from the whole study: The collaborator samples originated in the United States, Italy and Spain and spanned the acute and convalescent phases of COVID-19. The samples were drawn from two sources: the first 160 participants of the ongoing ImmuneRACE study, and over 950 subjects contributed by 6 global collaborators. The prospective study material was composed of cDNA or gDNA derived from T cells, B-cell-depleted T cells, or PBMCs. The repertoires were released in a freely available public database intended as a resource for research on the immune response to SARS-CoV-2. Sample metadata almost always included a de-identified subject ID, COVID-19 status, age in years and sex. Where HLA class I and class II types were available, the types were taken from metadata supplied by the sample provider, not from assay-based typing. Subjects who had been exposed to COVID-19, were actively infected with it, or had recovered from it provided the deeply sampled blood TCRbeta repertoires that made up the dataset. Broad study findings and their caveats: How much clinical and demographic metadata was included differed by source and by participant, and the metadata was provided uncurated.

TCRbeta CDR3 regions were amplified from genomic DNA by means of the immunoSEQ Assay, a bias-controlled multiplex PCR. Per the authors' processing: Within the assay, amplification of reference gene primers was used to estimate how many nucleated cells each sample contained. To quantify the absolute abundance of each unique TCRbeta CDR3 rearrangement, sequence reads were collapsed and filtered. For each sample, productive Simpson clonality was calculated as the square root of Simpson's diversity index across productive rearrangements. TCRdb took this table from immuneACCESS and kept in-frame rearrangements with V and J called. Such tables lack part of the clones; where checked against another copy, unresolved V genes explain under half of the gap, and the rest is unexplained. V, J and clone size derive from that table, while D and trimming were established from the DNA sequence. The sample contains about 69,000 clones, nearly 90% of them found a single time. The ten largest clonotypes hold around 5.3% of the sample.

The germline V gene encodes CDR1 SQVTM and CDR2 ANQGSEA. V sheds 4 bases and J sheds 2 bases, leaving 7 bases between their ends. Including cysteine and phenylalanine, the CDR3 has 12 amino acids. The entry retains the CDR3 DNA only, 36 bases that are in frame from base 1. Whole blood was collected in K2EDTA tubes by collaborating institutions according to the institutions' own protocols. For TCRbeta analysis, collaborators shipped samples in one of three forms: frozen whole blood, isolated PBMCs, or DNA extracted from either of those sample types. This clonotype was obtained from a man in his fifties or sixties with acute or convalescent COVID-19. This chain is built from TRBV29-1 and TRBJ2-3, with no D gene named confidently. Sequencing was performed on peripheral blood. At the DNA level, the sequence is TGCAGCGTTGCCACCTACACAGATACGCAGTATTTT. This gives the protein CSVATYTDTQYF.